This T cell receptor beta chain appears in the sequencing data of a study of CD8+ T cells in alopecia areata (dated by TCRdb to 2017 to 2018). Study-wide context: To study T cell clonal expansion in alopecia areata, the researchers applied high-throughput TCRbeta sequencing to both the C3H/HeJ mouse model and human patients. Human TCRbeta sequencing covered scalp tissue and sorted CD4+ and CD8+ peripheral blood T cells from patchy and totalis/universalis alopecia areata patients and healthy controls. Scalp clonality was compared across normal scalp (n=4), patchy alopecia areata scalp (n=8), and alopecia totalis/universalis scalp (n=8). RNA came from the PAXgene miRNA kit for fixed scalp, the miRNeasy kit for PBMCs, and the RNeasy kit for mouse skin. Amplification of TCRbeta CDR3 regions was done by immunoSEQ multiplex PCR using 35 Vbeta forward primers and 13 Jbeta reverse primers. The paper's findings and limits, for the study overall: Unlike mouse skin, where gammadelta T cells dominate, normal human skin contains resident alphabeta T cells that get sequenced too, which complicates analysis of the scalp TCR repertoire. Shared TCR sequences between patients were less evident than in mice, which may be partly attributable to HLA diversity in the patient population. Higher clonality and more expanded CD8+ clones were observed in lesional scalp than in normal scalp, particularly in alopecia totalis/universalis, a finding suggestive of antigenic drive.

V is cut by 8 bases and J by 2 bases, and the space between the germline ends is 10 bases. CDR1 is given as MDHEN and CDR2 as SYDVKM, both from the germline V gene. There are 12 amino acids in the CDR3, from cysteine to phenylalanine inclusive. The DNA shown is the 36-base CDR3, in frame from base 1. Remarks on this clone: Its antigen has not been determined. No base-level quality is on record; no much larger clone is a single base apart.

The receptor library was made with the immunoSEQ multiplex PCR assay. To provide template for TCR sequencing, every sample had RNA extracted and reverse transcribed into cDNA. SuperScript III was used for first-strand cDNA synthesis, primed with a 2:1 mix of oligo-dT and random hexamers. Amplification bias was assessed with a synthetic immune receptor repertoire, and residual bias was removed computationally. The paper's processing steps were these. Raw reads were preprocessed for error removal, and CDR3 was defined according to IMGT conventions as running from the conserved cysteine to phenylalanine. Clonality was computed as 1 minus the Shannon entropy, with the entropy normalized by log2 of the number of productive unique TCRs. Scalp TCRbeta sequences were cross-referenced with sorted blood CD4 and CD8 repertoires so that the CD4 or CD8 identity of scalp clones could be inferred. As stored in TCRdb, this immuneACCESS dataset retains in-frame rearrangements with V and J assigned. A fraction of the clones does not appear; measured against another copy, unresolved V genes explain less than half of the discrepancy, and the remainder lacks a known reason. The V and J calls and clone size come from that table; D and trimming were worked out from the DNA. The sample profile shows 150,000 or so clones; about 60% of them were found once. The ten largest make up 4.5% to 5% of the sample.

PBMCs were isolated by density centrifugation and stained for CD3, CD4 and CD8, after which CD4+ and CD8+ T cells were sorted on a FACSAria. Scalp biopsies and blood samples were provided by unaffected controls. The sequenced material came from CD4+ T cells sorted from blood. The V and J segments used are TRBV28 and TRBJ2-7, with the D gene too uncertain to name. This sequence originates from a human donor in good health. The CDR3 region: CASGPAAYEQYF. The nucleotide sequence reads as follows: TGTGCCAGCGGACCGGCAGCCTACGAGCAGTACTTC.